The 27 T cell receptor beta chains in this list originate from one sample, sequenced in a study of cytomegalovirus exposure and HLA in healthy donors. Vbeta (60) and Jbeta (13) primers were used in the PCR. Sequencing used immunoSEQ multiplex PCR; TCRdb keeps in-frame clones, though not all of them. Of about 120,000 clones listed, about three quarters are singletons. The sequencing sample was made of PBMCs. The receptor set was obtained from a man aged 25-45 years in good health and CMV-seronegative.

CDR3 loop: CASSHDNIYGYTF. The CDR3 DNA reads as TGTGCCAGTAGTCACGACAACATCTATGGCTACACCTTC. The V gene is TRBV19, the J gene TRBJ1-2; D remains ambiguous. The CDR3 spans 13 residues. Per germline, CDR1 LNHDA and CDR2 SQIVND (reference sequence). The V gene lost 5 bases and the J gene lost 4 bases, with 11 bases spanning the gap.

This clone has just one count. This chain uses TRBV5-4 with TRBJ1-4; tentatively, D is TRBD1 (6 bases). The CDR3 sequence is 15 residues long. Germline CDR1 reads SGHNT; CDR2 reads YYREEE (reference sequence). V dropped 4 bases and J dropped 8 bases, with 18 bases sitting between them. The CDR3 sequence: CASSPRGQMGEKLFF. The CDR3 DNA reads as TGTGCCAGCAGCCCGAGAGGACAGATGGGGGAAAAACTGTTTTTT.

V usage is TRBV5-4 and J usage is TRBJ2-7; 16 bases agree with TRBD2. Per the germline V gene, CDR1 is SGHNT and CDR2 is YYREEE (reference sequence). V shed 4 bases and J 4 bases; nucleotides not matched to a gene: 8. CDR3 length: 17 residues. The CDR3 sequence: CASSPGLAGGPRYEQYF. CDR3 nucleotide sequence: TGTGCCAGCAGCCCGGGACTAGCGGGGGGGCCTCGGTACGAGCAGTACTTC.

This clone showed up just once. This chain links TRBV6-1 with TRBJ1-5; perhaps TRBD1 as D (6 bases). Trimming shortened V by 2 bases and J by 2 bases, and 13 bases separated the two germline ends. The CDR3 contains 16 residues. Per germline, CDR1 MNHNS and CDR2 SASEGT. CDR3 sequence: CASSERGRGGNQPQHF. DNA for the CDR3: TGTGCCAGCAGTGAAAGGGGCAGGGGTGGCAATCAGCCCCAGCATTTT.

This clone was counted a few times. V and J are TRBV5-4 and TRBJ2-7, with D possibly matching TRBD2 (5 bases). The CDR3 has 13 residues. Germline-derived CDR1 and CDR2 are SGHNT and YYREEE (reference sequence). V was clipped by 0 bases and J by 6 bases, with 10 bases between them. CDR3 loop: CASSLARASEQYF. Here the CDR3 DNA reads TGTGCCAGCAGCTTGGCGAGGGCGAGCGAGCAGTACTTC.

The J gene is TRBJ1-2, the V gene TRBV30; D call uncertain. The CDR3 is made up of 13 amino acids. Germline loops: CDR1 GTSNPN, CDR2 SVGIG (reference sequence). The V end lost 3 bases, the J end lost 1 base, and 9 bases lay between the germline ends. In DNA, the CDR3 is TGTGCCTGGAGCATGGGAGATAACTATGGCTACACCTTC. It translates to CAWSMGDNYGYTF. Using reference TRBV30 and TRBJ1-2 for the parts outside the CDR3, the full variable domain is SQTIHQWPATLVQPVGSPLSLECTVEGTSNPNLYWYRQAAGRGLQLLFYSVGIGQISSEVPQNLSASRPQDRQFILSSKKLLLSDSGFYLCAWSMGDNYGYTFGSGTRLTVV.

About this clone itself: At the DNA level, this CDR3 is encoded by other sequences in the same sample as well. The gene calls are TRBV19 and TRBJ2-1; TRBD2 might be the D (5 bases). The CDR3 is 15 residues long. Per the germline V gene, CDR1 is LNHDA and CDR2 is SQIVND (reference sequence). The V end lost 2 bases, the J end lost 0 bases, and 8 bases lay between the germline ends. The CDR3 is CASSITGSSYNEQFF. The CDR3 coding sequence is TGTGCCAGTAGTATAACGGGGAGCTCCTACAATGAGCAGTTCTTC.

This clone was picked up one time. Here the CDR3 DNA reads TGTGCCAGCAGTACCCGGACTAGCGGTTACAATGAGCAGTTCTTC. It translates to CASSTRTSGYNEQFF. The V gene is TRBV7-6, the J gene TRBJ2-1; TRBD2 aligns across 10 bases. Germline V gives CDR1 SGHVS, CDR2 FNYEAQ. The length of the CDR3 is 15 residues. V dropped 6 bases and J dropped 4; count of bases not matched to a gene: 6.

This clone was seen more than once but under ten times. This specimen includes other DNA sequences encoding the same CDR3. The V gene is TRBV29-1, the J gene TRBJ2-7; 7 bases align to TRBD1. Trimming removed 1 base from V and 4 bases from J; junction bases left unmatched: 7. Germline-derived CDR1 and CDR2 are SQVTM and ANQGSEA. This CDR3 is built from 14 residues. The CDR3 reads CSVEVSGGLYEQYF. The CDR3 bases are TGCAGCGTTGAAGTGTCAGGGGGTCTGTACGAGCAGTACTTC.

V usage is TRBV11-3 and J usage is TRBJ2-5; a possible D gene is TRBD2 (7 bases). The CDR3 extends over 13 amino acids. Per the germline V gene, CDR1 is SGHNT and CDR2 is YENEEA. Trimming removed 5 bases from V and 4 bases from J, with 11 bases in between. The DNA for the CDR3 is TGTGCCAGCAGCCCGGGGGGCGGAGAGACCCAGTACTTC. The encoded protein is CASSPGGGETQYF.

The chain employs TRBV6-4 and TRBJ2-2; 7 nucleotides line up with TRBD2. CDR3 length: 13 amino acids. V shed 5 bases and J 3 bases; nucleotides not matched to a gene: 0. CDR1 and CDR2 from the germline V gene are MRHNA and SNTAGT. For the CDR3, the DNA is TGTGCCAGCAGTAGCGGGGACACCGGGGAGCTGTTTTTT. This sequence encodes CASSSGDTGELFF.

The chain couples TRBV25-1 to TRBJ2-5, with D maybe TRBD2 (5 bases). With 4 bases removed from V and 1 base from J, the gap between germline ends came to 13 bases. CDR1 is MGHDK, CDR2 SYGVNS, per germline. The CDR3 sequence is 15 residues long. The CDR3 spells CASSAGEGRQETQYF. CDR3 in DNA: TGTGCCAGCAGTGCTGGCGAGGGTCGCCAAGAGACCCAGTACTTC.

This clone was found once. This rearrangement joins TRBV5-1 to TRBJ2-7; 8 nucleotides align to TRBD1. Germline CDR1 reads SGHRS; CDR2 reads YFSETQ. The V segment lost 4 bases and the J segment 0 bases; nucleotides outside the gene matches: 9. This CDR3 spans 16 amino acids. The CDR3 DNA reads TGCGCCAGCAGCCAAGGAACAGGGGGACCCTCCTACGAGCAGTACTTC. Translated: CASSQGTGGPSYEQYF.

The CDR3 loop reads CAWSPPAGSYEQYF. The CDR3 DNA follows: TGTGCCTGGAGTCCCCCGGCAGGGTCCTACGAGCAGTACTTC. The J gene is TRBJ2-7, the V gene TRBV30; D may be TRBD1 (5 bases). Trimming removed 2 bases at V and 1 base at J, with 12 bases between. This CDR3 has 14 residues. Germline V gives CDR1 GTSNPN, CDR2 SVGIG (reference sequence).

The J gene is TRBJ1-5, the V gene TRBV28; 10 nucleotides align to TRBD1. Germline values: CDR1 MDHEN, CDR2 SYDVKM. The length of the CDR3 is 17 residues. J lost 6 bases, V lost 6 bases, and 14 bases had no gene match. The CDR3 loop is CASSPGTGAFGAQPQHF. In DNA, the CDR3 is TGTGCCAGCAGCCCCGGGACAGGGGCTTTCGGGGCTCAGCCCCAGCATTTT.

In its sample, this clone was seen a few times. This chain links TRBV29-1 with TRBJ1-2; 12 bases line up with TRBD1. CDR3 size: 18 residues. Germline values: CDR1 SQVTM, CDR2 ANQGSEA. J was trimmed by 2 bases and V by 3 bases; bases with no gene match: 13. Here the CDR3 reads CSVERPGQGARRNYGYTF. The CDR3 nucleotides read TGCAGCGTTGAGAGACCGGGACAGGGGGCTCGGAGAAACTATGGCTACACCTTC. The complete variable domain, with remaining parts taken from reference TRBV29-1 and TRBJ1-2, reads SAVISQKPSRDICQRGTSLTIQCQVDSQVTMMFWYRQQPGQSLTLIATANQGSEATYESGFVIDKFPISRPNLTFSTLTVSNMSPEDSSIYLCSVERPGQGARRNYGYTFGSGTRLTVV.

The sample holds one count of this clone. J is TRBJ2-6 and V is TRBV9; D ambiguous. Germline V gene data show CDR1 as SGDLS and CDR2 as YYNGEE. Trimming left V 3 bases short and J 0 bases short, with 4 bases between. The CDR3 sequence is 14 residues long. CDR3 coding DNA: TGTGCCAGCAGCGGCGCCTCTGGGGCCAACGTCCTGACTTTC. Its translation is CASSGASGANVLTF.

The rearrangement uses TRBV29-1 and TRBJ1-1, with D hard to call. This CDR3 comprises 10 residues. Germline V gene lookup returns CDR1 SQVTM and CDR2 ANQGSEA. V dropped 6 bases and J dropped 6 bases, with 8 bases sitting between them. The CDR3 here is CSVGLAEAFF. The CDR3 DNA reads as TGCAGCGTAGGACTAGCTGAAGCTTTCTTT.

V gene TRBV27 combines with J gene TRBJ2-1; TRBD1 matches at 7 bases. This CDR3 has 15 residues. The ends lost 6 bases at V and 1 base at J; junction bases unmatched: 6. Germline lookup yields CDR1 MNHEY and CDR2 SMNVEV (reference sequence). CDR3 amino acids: CASSHRGVSYNEQFF. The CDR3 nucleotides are TGTGCCAGCAGCCACAGGGGAGTATCCTACAATGAGCAGTTCTTC.

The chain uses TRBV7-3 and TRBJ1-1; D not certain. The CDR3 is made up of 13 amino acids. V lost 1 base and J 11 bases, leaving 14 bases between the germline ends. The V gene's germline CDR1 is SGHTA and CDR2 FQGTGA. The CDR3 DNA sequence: TGTGCCAGCAGCTTAAGCGGCGTGGCCGCGGCTTTCTTT. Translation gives CASSLSGVAAAFF.

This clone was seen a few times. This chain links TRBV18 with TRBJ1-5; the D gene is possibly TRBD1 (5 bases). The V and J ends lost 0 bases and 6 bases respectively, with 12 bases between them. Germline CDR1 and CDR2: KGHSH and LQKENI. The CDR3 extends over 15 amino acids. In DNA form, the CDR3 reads TGTGCCAGCTCACCACCAGGGCAGGGCGGTCAGCCCCAGCATTTT. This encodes CASSPPGQGGQPQHF.

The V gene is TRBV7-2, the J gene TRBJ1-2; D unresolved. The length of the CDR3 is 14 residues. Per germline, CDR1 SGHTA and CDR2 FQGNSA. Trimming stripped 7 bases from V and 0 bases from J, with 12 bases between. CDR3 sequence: CASTPQVANYGYTF. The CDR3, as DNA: TGTGCCAGCACCCCGCAGGTAGCTAACTATGGCTACACCTTC. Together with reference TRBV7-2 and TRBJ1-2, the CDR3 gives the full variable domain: GAGVSQSPSNKVTEKGKDVELRCDPISGHTALYWYRQSLGQGLEFLIYFQGNSAPDKSGLPSDRFSAERTGGSVSTLTIQRTQQEDSAVYLCASTPQVANYGYTFGSGTRLTVV.

The CDR3 spells CASSLGGSNQPQHF. In nucleotides, the CDR3 is TGTGCCAGCTCACTGGGGGGTAGCAATCAGCCCCAGCATTTT. The chain recombines TRBV18 with TRBJ1-5, with a weak D call TRBD1 (5 bases). Germline-derived CDR1 and CDR2 are KGHSH and LQKENI. The V and J ends lost 4 bases and 0 bases respectively, with 7 bases between them. The CDR3 runs 14 residues.

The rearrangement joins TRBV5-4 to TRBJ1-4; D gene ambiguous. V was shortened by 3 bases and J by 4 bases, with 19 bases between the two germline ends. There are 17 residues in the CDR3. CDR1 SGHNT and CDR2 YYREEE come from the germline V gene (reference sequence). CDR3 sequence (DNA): TGTGCCAGCAGCTCGAGATGGACGGGAGGAAGTAATGAAAAACTGTTTTTT. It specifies CASSSRWTGGSNEKLFF.

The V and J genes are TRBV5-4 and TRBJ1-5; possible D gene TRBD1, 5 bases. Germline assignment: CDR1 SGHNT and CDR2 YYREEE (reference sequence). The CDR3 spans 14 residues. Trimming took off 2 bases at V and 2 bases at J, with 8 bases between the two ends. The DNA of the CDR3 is TGTGCCAGCAGCTTTTGGGGGGGCAATCAGCCCCAGCATTTT. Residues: CASSFWGGNQPQHF.

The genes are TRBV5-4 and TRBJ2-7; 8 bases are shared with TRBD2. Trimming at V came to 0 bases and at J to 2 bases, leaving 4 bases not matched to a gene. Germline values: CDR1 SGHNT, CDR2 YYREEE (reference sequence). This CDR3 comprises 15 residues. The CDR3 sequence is CASSLGLAPTYEQYF. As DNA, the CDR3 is TGTGCCAGCAGCTTGGGACTAGCGCCGACCTACGAGCAGTACTTC.

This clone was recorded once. As DNA, the CDR3 is TGTGCCAGCAGCCCAATTGTCAGGTTTGGGGAGCTGTTTTTT. Translated: CASSPIVRFGELFF. The genes are TRBV11-3 and TRBJ2-2; D ambiguous. Per germline, CDR1 SGHNT and CDR2 YENEEA. Trimming removed 5 bases at V and 8 bases at J, with 15 bases between. The CDR3 has 14 residues.